This T cell receptor beta chain originates from a study of blood T cells in healthy people across ages. With a J-beta primer mix and a sample-barcoded 5' primer, a second PCR ran roughly 6 to 11 cycles. TCRdb redid the calling of the 5' RACE reads with MiXCR, one entry per CDR3 protein. The sample includes roughly 800,000 distinct CDR3 sequences, roughly 26% of them seen just once. Germline-derived CDR1 and CDR2 are DFQATT and SNEGSKA (reference sequence). The CDR3 covers 13 residues. V shed 4 bases, J shed 8 bases, and the junction held 6 bases outside the gene matches. This sample was shared with a second study, whose subject was T cells of mothers and their children.

V and J are TRBV20-1 and TRBJ1-4; TRBD1 agrees at 8 bases. This sequence originates from a boy aged 5 to 17 in good health. The sequencing sample was made of blood. The CDR3 bases are TGCAGTGCTACTCAGGGGGCAGGGGAAAAACTGTTTTTT. It encodes CSATQGAGEKLFF.